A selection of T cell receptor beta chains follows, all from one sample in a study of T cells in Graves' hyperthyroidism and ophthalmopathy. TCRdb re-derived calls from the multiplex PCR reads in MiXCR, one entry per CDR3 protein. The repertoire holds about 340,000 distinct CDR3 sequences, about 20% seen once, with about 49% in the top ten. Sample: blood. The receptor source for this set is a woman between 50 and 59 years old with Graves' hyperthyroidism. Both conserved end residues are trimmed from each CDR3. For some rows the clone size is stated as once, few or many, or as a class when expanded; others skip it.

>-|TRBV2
ASSQSDRRNYGYT
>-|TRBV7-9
ASSSPRTGSQNTQY
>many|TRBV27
ASSPVPTSGLYNEQF
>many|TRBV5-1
ASSLEGTKDTQY
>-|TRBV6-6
ASSYSGAMNTEAF
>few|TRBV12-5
ASGSSGGADTQY
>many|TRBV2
ASSVGTSGRIQETQY
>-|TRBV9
ASSVEDTTIYGYT
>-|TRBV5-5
ASFIPGDDTQY
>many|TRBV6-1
ASSLIQGYYGYT
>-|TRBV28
ASRGYNTDTQY
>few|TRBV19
ASKKTAGGPYEQY
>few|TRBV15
ATSKGASAYNEQF
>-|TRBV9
ASSVQALNIEAF
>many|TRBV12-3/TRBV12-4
ASSLDRVYQETQY
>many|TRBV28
ASIPQGNYGYT
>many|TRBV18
ASSPRTDNHGYT
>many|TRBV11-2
ASTPGFGNTIY
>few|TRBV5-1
ASREAGDNEQF
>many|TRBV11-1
ASSTSPGANEQF
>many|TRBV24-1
ATSLAATDTQY
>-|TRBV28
ASNLPNTYGYT
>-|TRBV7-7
ASKWWGYT
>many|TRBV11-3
ASSLGGGGTGELF
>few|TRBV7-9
ASRTGTYNEQF
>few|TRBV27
ASRIFGSRNYEQY
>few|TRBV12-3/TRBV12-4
ASRPLAQETQY
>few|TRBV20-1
SARDNRGITETQY
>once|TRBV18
ASSPRPAGTGLSGNTIY
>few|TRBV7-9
ASSLSQYQETQY
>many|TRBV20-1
SAMGPPEVAGELF